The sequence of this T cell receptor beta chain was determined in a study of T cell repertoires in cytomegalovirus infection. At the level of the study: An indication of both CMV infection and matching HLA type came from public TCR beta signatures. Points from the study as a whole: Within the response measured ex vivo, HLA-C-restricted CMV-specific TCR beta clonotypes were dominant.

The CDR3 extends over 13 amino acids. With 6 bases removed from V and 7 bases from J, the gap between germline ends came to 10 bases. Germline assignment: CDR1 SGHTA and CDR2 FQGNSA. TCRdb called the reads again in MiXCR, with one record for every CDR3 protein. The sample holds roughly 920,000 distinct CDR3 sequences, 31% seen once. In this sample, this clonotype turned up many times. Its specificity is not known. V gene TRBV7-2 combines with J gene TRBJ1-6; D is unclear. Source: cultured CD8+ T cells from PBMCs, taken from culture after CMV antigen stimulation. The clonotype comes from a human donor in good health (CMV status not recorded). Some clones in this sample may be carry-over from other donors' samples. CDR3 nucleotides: TGTGCCAGCAGAACCGAAGGGAATTCACCCCTCCACTTT. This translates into CASRTEGNSPLHF.